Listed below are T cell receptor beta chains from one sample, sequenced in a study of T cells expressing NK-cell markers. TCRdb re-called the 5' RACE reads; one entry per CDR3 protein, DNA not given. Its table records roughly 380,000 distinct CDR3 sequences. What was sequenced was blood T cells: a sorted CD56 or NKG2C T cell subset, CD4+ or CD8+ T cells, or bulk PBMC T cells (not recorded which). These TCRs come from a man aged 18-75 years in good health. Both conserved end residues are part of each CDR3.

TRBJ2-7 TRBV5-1 CASSREAGGPVEQYF
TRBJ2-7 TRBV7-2 CASSDDRAHEQYF
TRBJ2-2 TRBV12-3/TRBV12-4 CASRDRLHTGELFF
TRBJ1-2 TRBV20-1 CSARDDRATNYGYTF
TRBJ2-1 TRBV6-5 CASSYSAGRSVNEQFF
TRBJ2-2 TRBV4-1 CASSQDIVTGATGELFF
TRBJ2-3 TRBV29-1 CSVGPQASTDTQYF
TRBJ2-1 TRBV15 CATSRVQQDEQFF
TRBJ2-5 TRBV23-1 CASTWALGETQYF
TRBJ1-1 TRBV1 CTRGIQGNTEAFF
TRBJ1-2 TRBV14 CASSLTRGGNRGYTF
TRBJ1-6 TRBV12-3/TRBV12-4 CASSFPAPSPLHF
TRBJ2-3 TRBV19 CASRPYDQDTQYF
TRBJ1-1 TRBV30 CAWTRAVRGTEAFF
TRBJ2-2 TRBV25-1 CASSEGRRHLLNTGELFF
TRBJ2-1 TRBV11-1 CASHLGPYNEQFF
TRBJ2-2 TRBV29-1 CSGTQGLTGELFF
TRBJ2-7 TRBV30 CAWRKVAGEYEQYF
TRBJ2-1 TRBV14 CASSPRQGLSYNEQFF
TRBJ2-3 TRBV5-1 CASSPGLAVDTQYF
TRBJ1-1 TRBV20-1 CSARPSRGLNTEAFF
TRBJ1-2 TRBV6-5 CASSYLLGEDYGYTF
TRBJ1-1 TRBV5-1 CASSLTLGTEAFF
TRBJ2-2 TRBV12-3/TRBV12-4 CASSLNRGIEVGELFF
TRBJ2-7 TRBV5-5 CASSLAGAEEGYEQYF
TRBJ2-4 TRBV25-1 CASSSRGTGKNIQYF
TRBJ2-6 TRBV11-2 CASSLDRAGANVLTF
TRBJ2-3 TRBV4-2 CASSPTPLGRGPPSEHTQYF
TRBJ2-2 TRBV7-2 CASSRDSGELFF
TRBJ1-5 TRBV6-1 CASRPPWDRGLQPQHF
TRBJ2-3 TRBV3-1 CASRRGGALDTQYF
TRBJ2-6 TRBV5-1 CASSFWTGQSSGANVLTF
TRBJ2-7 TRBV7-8 CASSLGDGWQYF
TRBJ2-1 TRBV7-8 CASSLLAARVYNEQFF
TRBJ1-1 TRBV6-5 CASSYLKGARNTEAFF
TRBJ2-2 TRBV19 CASSPRQSAGTGELFF
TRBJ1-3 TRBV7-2 CASSSTWGAGNTIYF
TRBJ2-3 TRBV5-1 CASSLSSLTDTQYF
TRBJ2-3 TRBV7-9 CASRGGSTGGASDTQYF
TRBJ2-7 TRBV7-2 CASSYRGRFSYEQYF
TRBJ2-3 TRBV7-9 CASSNKRGSTDTQYF
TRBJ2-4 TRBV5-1 CASSLGVPKNIQYF
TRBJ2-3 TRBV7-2 CASSFRGSLDTQYF
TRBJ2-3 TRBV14 CASSQNLGVDTQYF
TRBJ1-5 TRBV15 CATSTRGFDQPQHF
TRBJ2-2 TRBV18 CASSPDRGPAGELFF
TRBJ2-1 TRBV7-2 CASSQDRYNEQFF
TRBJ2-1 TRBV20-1 CSARPTSGGYNEQFF
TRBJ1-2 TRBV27 CASSLSYLQGTAYGYTF
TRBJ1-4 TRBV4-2 CASSQDQDSRSEKLFF
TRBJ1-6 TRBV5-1 CASSNTYSYNSPLHF
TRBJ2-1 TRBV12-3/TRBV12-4 CASSPGGLRASYNEQFF
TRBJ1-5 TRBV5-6 CASSFWTGGSGNQPQHF
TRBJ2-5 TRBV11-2 CASSRLVGSYQETQYF